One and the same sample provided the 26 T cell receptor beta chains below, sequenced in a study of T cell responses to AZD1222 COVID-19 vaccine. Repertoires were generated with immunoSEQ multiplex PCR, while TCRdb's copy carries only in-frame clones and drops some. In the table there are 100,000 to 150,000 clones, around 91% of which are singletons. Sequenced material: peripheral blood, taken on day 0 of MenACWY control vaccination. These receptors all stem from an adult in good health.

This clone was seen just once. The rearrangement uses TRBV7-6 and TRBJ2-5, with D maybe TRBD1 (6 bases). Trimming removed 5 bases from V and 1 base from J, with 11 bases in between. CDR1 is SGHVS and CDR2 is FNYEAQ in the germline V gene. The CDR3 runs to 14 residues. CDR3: CASSARGGQETQYF. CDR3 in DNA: TGTGCCAGCAGCGCCAGGGGTGGCCAAGAGACCCAGTACTTC.

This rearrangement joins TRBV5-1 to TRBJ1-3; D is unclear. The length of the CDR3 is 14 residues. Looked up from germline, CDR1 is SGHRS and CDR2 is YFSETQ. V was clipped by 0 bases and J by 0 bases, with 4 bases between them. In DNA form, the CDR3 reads TGCGCCAGCAGCTTGGAAGACTCTGGAAACACCATATATTTT. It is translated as CASSLEDSGNTIYF.

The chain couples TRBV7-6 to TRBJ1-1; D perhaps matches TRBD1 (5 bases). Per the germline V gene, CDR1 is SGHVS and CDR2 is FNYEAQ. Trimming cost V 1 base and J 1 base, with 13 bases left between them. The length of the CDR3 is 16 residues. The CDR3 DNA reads TGTGCCAGCAGCTTAGGACCGGGACGGACGAACACTGAAGCTTTCTTT. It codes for CASSLGPGRTNTEAFF.

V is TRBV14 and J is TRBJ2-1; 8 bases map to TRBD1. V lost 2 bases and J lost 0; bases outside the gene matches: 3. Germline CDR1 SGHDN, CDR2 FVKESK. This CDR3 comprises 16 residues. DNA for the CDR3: TGTGCCAGCAGCCAACCGGGACAGGACTCCTACAATGAGCAGTTCTTC. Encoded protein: CASSQPGQDSYNEQFF. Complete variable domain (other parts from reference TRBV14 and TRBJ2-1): EAGVTQFPSHSVIEKGQTVTLRCDPISGHDNLYWYRRVMGKEIKFLLHFVKESKQDESGMPNNRFLAERTGGTYSTLKVQPAELEDSGVYFCASSQPGQDSYNEQFFGPGTRLTVL.

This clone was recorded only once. The CDR3 reads CASSFDTRSAEKLFF. As DNA, the CDR3 is TGTGCCAGCAGTTTCGACACGAGGTCTGCTGAAAAACTGTTTTTT. The genes are TRBV28 and TRBJ1-4, with no clear D. Per germline, CDR1 MDHEN and CDR2 SYDVKM. This CDR3 contains 15 residues. Trimming shortened V by 3 bases and J by 7 bases, and 15 bases separated the two germline ends.

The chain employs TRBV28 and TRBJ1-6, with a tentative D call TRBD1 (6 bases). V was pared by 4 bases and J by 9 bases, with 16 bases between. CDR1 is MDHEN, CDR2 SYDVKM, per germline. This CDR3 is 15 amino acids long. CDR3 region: CASSSNLRDTSPLHF. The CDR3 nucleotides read TGTGCCAGCAGTTCCAACCTCCGGGACACTTCACCCCTCCACTTT.

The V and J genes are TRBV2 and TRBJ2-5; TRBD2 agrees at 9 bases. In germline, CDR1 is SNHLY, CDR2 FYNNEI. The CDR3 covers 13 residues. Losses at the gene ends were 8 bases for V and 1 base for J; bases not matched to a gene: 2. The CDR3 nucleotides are TGTGCCAGCCGACTAGCGGCCCAAGAGACCCAGTACTTC. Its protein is CASRLAAQETQYF. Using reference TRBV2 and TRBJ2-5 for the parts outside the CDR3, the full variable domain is EPEVTQTPSHQVTQMGQEVILRCVPISNHLYFYWYRQILGQKVEFLVSFYNNEISEKSEIFDDQFSVERPDGSNFTLKIRSTKLEDSAMYFCASRLAAQETQYFGPGTRLLVL.

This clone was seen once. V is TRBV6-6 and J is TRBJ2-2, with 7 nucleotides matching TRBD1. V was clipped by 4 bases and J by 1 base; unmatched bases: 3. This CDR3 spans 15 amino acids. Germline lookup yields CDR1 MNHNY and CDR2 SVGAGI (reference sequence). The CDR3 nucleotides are TGTGCCAGCAGTTCAAGACAGGGGAACACCGGGGAGCTGTTTTTT. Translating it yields CASSSRQGNTGELFF.

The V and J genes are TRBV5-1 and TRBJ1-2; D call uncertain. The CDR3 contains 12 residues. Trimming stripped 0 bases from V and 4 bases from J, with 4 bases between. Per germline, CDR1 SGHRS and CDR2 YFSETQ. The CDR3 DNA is TGCGCCAGCAGCTTGGACACCTATGGCTACACCTTC. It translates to CASSLDTYGYTF.

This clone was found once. The CDR3 region has the DNA TGCGCCAGCAGTGAGACAGGGATTGGGAAGGCACCCCTCCACTTT. Translation: CASSETGIGKAPLHF. The V gene is TRBV10-2, the J gene TRBJ1-6; weak D call: TRBD1 (6 bases). Germline loops: CDR1 WSHSY, CDR2 SAAADI. Trimming pared 2 bases from V and 11 bases from J, leaving 16 bases between. The CDR3 covers 15 residues.

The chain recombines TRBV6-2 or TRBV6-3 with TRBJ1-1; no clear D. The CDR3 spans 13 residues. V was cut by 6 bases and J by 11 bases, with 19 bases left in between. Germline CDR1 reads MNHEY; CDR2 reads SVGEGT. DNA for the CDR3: TGTGCCAGCAGCCCCAGGCGGCAGAGCAGGGCTTTCTTT. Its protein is CASSPRRQSRAFF.

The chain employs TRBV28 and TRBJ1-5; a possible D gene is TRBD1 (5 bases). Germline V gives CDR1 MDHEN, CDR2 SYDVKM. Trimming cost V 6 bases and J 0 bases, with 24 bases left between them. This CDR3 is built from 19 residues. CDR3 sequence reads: CASRDPSGRDSGSNQPQHF. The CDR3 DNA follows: TGTGCCAGCAGGGACCCGTCGGGACGGGATTCGGGTAGCAATCAGCCCCAGCATTTT.

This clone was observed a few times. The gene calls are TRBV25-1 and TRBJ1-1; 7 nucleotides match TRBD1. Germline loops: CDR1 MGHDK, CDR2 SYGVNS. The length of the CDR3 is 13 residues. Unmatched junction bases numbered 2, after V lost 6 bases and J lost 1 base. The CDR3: CASSRQGNTEAFF. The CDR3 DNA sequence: TGTGCCAGCAGCCGACAGGGGAACACTGAAGCTTTCTTT.

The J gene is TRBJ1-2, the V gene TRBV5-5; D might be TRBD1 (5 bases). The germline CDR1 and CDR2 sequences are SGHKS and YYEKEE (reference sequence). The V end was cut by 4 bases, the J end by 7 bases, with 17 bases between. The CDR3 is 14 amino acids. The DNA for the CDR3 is TGTGCCAGCAGCACCGACTTGGGGGGAGGTGGCTACACCTTC. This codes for CASSTDLGGGGYTF.

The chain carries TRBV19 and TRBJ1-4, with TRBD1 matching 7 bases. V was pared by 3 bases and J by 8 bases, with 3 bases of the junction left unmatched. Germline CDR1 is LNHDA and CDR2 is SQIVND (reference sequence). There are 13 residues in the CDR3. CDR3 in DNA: TGTGCCAGTAGTATGCTAGGGGGCGAAAAACTGTTTTTT. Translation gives CASSMLGGEKLFF.

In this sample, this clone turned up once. CDR3 DNA: TGTGCCAGCAGCCCATGGACAGGAGGCGATGAGCAGTTCTTC. It specifies CASSPWTGGDEQFF. This chain links TRBV28 with TRBJ2-1, with TRBD1 identical over 7 bases. V shed 6 bases and J 8 bases; nucleotides not matched to a gene: 10. CDR1 is MDHEN, CDR2 SYDVKM, per germline. There are 14 residues in the CDR3.

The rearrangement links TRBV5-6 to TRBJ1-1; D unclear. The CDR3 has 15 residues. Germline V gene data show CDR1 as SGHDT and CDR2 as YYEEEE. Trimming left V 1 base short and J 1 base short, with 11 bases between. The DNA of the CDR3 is TGTGCCAGCAGCTTGCTTGCAAAGAGGAACACTGAAGCTTTCTTT. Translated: CASSLLAKRNTEAFF.

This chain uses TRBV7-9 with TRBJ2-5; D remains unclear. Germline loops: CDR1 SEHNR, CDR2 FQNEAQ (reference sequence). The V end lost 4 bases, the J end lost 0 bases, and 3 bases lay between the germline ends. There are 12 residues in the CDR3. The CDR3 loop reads CASSWYQETQYF. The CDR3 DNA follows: TGTGCCAGCAGCTGGTACCAAGAGACCCAGTACTTC.

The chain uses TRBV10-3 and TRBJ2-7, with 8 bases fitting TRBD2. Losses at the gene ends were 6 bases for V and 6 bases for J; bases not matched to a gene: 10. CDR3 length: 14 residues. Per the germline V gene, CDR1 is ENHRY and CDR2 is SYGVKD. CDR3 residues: CAISNPGLVSEQYF. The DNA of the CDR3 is TGTGCCATCAGCAATCCGGGACTAGTTAGCGAGCAGTACTTC.

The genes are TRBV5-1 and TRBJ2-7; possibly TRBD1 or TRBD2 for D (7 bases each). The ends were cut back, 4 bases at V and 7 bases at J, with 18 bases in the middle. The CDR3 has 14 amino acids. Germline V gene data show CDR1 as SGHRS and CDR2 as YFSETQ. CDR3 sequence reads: CASSEGSQGGEQYV. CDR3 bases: TGCGCCAGCAGCGAGGGGTCCCAGGGGGGGGAGCAGTACGTC.

The CDR3 sequence: CASSQDSPGQGFSNEQFF. CDR3 sequence (DNA): TGTGCCAGCAGCCAAGATTCCCCGGGACAGGGTTTCTCCAATGAGCAGTTCTTC. V gene TRBV3-1 (or the pseudogene TRBV3-2) combines with J gene TRBJ2-1, with 9 positions matching TRBD1. The CDR3 length is 18 residues. The germline CDR1 and CDR2 sequences are LGHDT and YNNKEL (reference sequence). J was trimmed by 6 bases and V by 0 bases; bases with no gene match: 12.

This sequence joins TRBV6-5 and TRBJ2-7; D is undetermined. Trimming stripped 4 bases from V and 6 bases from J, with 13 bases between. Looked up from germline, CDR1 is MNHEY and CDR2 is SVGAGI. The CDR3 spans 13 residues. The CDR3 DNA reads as TGTGCCAGCAGTTCTGACATCGACCGCGAGCAGTACGTC. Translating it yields CASSSDIDREQYV.

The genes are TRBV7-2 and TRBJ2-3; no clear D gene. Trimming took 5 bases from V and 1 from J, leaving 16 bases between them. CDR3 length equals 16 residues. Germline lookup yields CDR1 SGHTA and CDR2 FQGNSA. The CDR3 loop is CASSPRTRPGTDTQYF. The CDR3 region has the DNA TGTGCCAGCAGCCCGCGGACCCGACCCGGCACAGATACGCAGTATTTT. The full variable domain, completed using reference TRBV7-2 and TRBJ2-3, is GAGVSQSPSNKVTEKGKDVELRCDPISGHTALYWYRQSLGQGLEFLIYFQGNSAPDKSGLPSDRFSAERTGGSVSTLTIQRTQQEDSAVYLCASSPRTRPGTDTQYFGPGTRLTVL.

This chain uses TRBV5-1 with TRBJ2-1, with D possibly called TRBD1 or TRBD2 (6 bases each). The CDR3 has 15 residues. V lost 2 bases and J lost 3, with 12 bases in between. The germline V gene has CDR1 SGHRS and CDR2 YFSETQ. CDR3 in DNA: TGCGCCAGCAGCTTAGAGGGGGGACACTACAATGAGCAGTTCTTC. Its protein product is CASSLEGGHYNEQFF.

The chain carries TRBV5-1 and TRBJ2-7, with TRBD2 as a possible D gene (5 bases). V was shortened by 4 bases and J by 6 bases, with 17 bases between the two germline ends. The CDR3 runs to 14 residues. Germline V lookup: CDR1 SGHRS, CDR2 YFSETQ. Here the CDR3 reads CASSPTREGGEQYF. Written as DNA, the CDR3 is TGCGCCAGCAGCCCAACGAGGGAAGGAGGCGAGCAGTACTTC. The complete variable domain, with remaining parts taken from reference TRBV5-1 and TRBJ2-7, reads KAGVTQTPRYLIKTRGQQVTLSCSPISGHRSVSWYQQTPGQGLQFLFEYFSETQRNKGNFPGRFSGRQFSNSRSEMNVSTLELGDSALYLCASSPTREGGEQYFGPGTRLTVT.

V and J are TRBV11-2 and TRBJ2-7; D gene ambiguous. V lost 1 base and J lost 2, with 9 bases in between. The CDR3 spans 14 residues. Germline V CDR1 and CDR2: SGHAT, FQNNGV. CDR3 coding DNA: TGTGCCAGCAGCTTAGCAGGTCGAGCCTACGAGCAGTACTTC. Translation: CASSLAGRAYEQYF.